This T cell receptor beta chain was sequenced during a study of CD8+CD57+ T cells in acquired aplastic anemia. Study at large: On average, sorted CD4+ and CD8+ cells gave approximately 3 ug of DNA. Study observations and caveats: Patients did not significantly differ from controls in CD8+ Simpson's diversity.

Genomic DNA templated the TCR beta VDJ and CDR3 profiling. TCRdb re-derived calls from the reads in MiXCR, one entry per CDR3 protein. Of roughly 500,000 distinct CDR3 sequences listed, around 30% are singletons. The germline CDR1 and CDR2 sequences are MNHNS and SASEGT. V shed 2 bases and J shed 2 bases, with 14 bases lying between them. There are 16 residues in the CDR3. CD8+CD57+ cell expansion, shown by flow cytometry, had occurred in the patients selected for sequencing. The patients all had a severe acquired aplastic anemia diagnosis. Comments on this clonotype: Its antigen is undetermined.

The specimen was sorted CD4+, CD8+, or CD8+CD57+ T cells (not recorded which) from PBMCs. The origin of this receptor is a human donor with aplastic anemia. This sequence joins TRBV6-1 and TRBJ2-3, with unresolved D. The CDR3: CASSERPAQPTDTQYF. The CDR3 DNA sequence: TGTGCCAGCAGTGAACGGCCGGCCCAACCCACAGATACGCAGTATTTT.